Following are 14 T cell receptor beta chains from one sample sequenced in a study of blood T cell repertoires in COVID-19. Assay: immunoSEQ multiplex PCR; the TCRdb copy retains only in-frame clones and omits some. The sample lists about 370,000 clones, about 89% occurring once. What was sequenced was peripheral blood. The origin of the receptors is a young woman with COVID-19, enrolled during active disease.

The chain couples TRBV10-1 to TRBJ2-1; 11 bases are shared with TRBD1. The ends lost 3 bases at V and 4 bases at J; junction bases unmatched: 2. Germline V gene data show CDR1 as WNHNN and CDR2 as SYGVQD (reference sequence). This CDR3 region has 15 residues. The CDR3 sequence: CASSDGTGGYNEQFF. Written as DNA, the CDR3 is TGCGCCAGCAGTGACGGGACAGGGGGTTACAATGAGCAGTTCTTC.

The V and J genes are TRBV7-2 and TRBJ2-7; D unclear. V lost 1 base and J 5 bases, leaving 9 bases between the germline ends. There are 13 residues in the CDR3. The germline gives CDR1 SGHTA, CDR2 FQGNSA. CDR3 nucleotides: TGTGCCAGCAGCTTAGAACCGAGCCACGAGCAGTACTTC. This sequence encodes CASSLEPSHEQYF.

V gene TRBV27 combines with J gene TRBJ2-1, with D possibly matching TRBD2 (5 bases). The CDR3 has 14 amino acids. V was shortened by 3 bases and J by 7 bases, with 13 bases between the two germline ends. Germline V gene data show CDR1 as MNHEY and CDR2 as SMNVEV (reference sequence). CDR3 loop: CASSFTSVSNEQFF. The CDR3 DNA follows: TGTGCCAGCAGTTTTACTAGTGTTTCGAATGAGCAGTTCTTC.

This rearrangement joins TRBV30 to TRBJ1-1; tentative D call: TRBD1 (6 bases). V lost 6 bases and J lost 9, with 14 bases in between. The CDR3 spans 11 residues. The germline CDR1 and CDR2 sequences are GTSNPN and SVGIG (reference sequence). The CDR3 DNA reads TGTGCCTGCGACGGGGGGGCTCAAGCTTTCTTT. Protein: CACDGGAQAFF.

V gene TRBV5-1 combines with J gene TRBJ1-1; no reliable D call. V lost 3 bases to trimming and J lost 4 bases, with 13 bases between them. Germline CDR1 and CDR2: SGHRS and YFSETQ. The CDR3 covers 14 residues. The CDR3 DNA reads TGCGCCAGCAGCTCCCTCGCAGCGTCCACTGAAGCTTTCTTT. Translation gives CASSSLAASTEAFF.

CDR3: CASSEQGSDTQYF. CDR3 DNA sequence: TGTGCCAGCAGTGAACAGGGATCGGATACGCAGTATTTT. V is TRBV6-4 and J is TRBJ2-3; perhaps TRBD1 as D (6 bases). CDR1 and CDR2 (germline): MRHNA, SNTAGT. Trimming pared 3 bases from V and 6 bases from J, leaving 10 bases between. The length of the CDR3 is 13 residues.

The chain employs TRBV27 and TRBJ2-2; TRBD2 matches 16 bases. Per the germline V gene, CDR1 is MNHEY and CDR2 is SMNVEV (reference sequence). V was clipped by 5 bases and J by 6 bases; unmatched bases: 9. The CDR3 runs to 18 residues. The CDR3 nucleotides are TGTGCCAGCAGTCCGACCCCGGGACTAGCGGGAGGGCCCGGGGAGCTGTTTTTT. It is translated as CASSPTPGLAGGPGELFF.

The chain combines TRBV29-1 with TRBJ1-5; D is perhaps TRBD1 (5 bases). V dropped 4 bases and J dropped 7 bases, with 14 bases sitting between them. The CDR3 runs to 13 residues. Looked up from germline, CDR1 is SQVTM and CDR2 is ANQGSEA. The CDR3 sequence: CSVALGRTQPQHF. The CDR3 DNA reads TGCAGCGTTGCGCTGGGTCGGACACAGCCCCAGCATTTT.

This chain links TRBV28 with TRBJ2-5; D is unresolved. The CDR3 consists of 10 residues. Trimming shortened V by 10 bases and J by 5 bases, and 8 bases separated the two germline ends. Germline V lookup: CDR1 MDHEN, CDR2 SYDVKM. This CDR3 is CATTWETQYF. The CDR3 DNA reads TGTGCCACCACTTGGGAGACCCAGTACTTC. Using reference TRBV28 and TRBJ2-5 for the parts outside the CDR3, the full variable domain is DVKVTQSSRYLVKRTGEKVFLECVQDMDHENMFWYRQDPGLGLRLIYFSYDVKMKEKGDIPEGYSVSREKKERFSLILESASTNQTSMYLCATTWETQYFGPGTRLLVL.

This chain's CDR3 is CASSFSRGDYGYTF. In nucleotides, the CDR3 is TGTGCCAGCAGCTTCAGTAGAGGCGACTATGGCTACACCTTC. The chain joins TRBV11-2 to TRBJ1-2; D gene unclear. Germline CDR1 is SGHAT and CDR2 is FQNNGV. The CDR3 covers 14 residues. Trimming stripped 3 bases from V and 3 bases from J, with 11 bases between.

V gene TRBV7-3 combines with J gene TRBJ2-3; the D is unclear. This CDR3 has 11 amino acids. Trimming stripped 5 bases from V and 3 bases from J, with 3 bases between. CDR1 SGHTA and CDR2 FQGTGA come from the germline V gene. The CDR3 region is CASSHTDTQYF. CDR3 coding DNA: TGTGCCAGCAGCCATACAGATACGCAGTATTTT.

V is TRBV10-3 and J is TRBJ1-5; D unclear. The CDR3 is 14 amino acids. V lost 2 bases and J lost 5, with 10 bases in between. Germline lookup yields CDR1 ENHRY and CDR2 SYGVKD. The chain's CDR3 is CAISEEAGDQPQHF. The CDR3 coding sequence is TGTGCCATCAGTGAGGAGGCGGGAGATCAGCCCCAGCATTTT.

The gene calls are TRBV28 and TRBJ1-5; D possibly corresponds to TRBD1 (6 bases). In germline, CDR1 is MDHEN, CDR2 SYDVKM. V was shortened by 7 bases and J by 2 bases, with 9 bases between the two germline ends. This CDR3 has 13 residues. The CDR3 DNA reads TGTGCCAGCATAAGACAGGGCAATCAGCCCCAGCATTTT. This sequence encodes CASIRQGNQPQHF.

The chain combines TRBV24-1 with TRBJ2-2; 8 bases are shared with TRBD2. Unmatched junction bases numbered 5, after V lost 7 bases and J lost 5 bases. Germline lookup yields CDR1 KGHDR and CDR2 SFDVKD. The CDR3 has 14 residues. CDR3 bases: TGTGCCACCAGGGGGGGACTAGGAACCGGGGAGCTGTTTTTT. It is translated as CATRGGLGTGELFF.